This TCR beta chain was recovered during a study of CD8+CD57+ T cells in acquired aplastic anemia. Study summary: Isolated CD4+ and CD8+ cells, once sorted, yielded DNA averaging roughly 3 ug.

In its sample, this clonotype was seen many times. The target antigen is unknown. Findings and caveats of the study: Sharing between patients and controls was observed for around 30 CD8+ CDR3 sequences.

The TCR beta profiling, which covered VDJ combination and CDR3 sequence, was carried out using genomic DNA as the template. TCRdb independently ran MiXCR on the reads; one entry per CDR3 protein. The profile shows around 190,000 distinct CDR3 sequences, about 53% of them singletons. This CDR3 has 17 amino acids. V shed 1 base, J shed 3 bases, and the junction held 9 bases outside the gene matches. Germline V gene data show CDR1 as LGHNA and CDR2 as YNFKEQ. The rearrangement links TRBV4-2 to TRBJ1-5, with 7 nucleotides matching TRBD1. This TCR derives from a human donor in good health, serving as a control. The source material was sorted CD4+, CD8+, or CD8+CD57+ T cells (not recorded which) from PBMCs. Here the CDR3 DNA reads TGTGCCAGCAGCCAAGTTAGGACAGGTGGGGTCAATCAGCCCCAGCATTTT. This encodes CASSQVRTGGVNQPQHF.